These T cell receptor beta chains were read from a single sample in a study of T cell repertoires in cytomegalovirus infection. TCRdb re-analysed the reads in MiXCR, keeping a single row per CDR3 protein. This table holds around 530,000 distinct CDR3 sequences, around 27% found once. The sequenced sample consisted of PBMCs. These receptor sequences come from a human donor in good health (CMV status not recorded). Some clones in this sample may be carry-over from other donors' samples. Both conserved end residues are part of each CDR3. The order of the fields is J gene, V gene, D gene, clone size, CDR3 DNA, CDR3 protein. A D gene is named only where the DNA matches it firmly. Not every row has a clone size; where given, it reads once, few, many or a size class.

TRBJ2-7	TRBV28	-	-	TGTGCCAGCAGTTCCCTGACTCGCCCAGTCTACGAGCAGTACTTC	CASSSLTRPVYEQYF
TRBJ1-5	TRBV19	-	-	TGTGCCAGTAGTATGGGACTCTTGACAGTATACAATCAGCCCCAGCATTTT	CASSMGLLTVYNQPQHF
TRBJ2-3	TRBV5-1	-	few	TGCGCCAGCAGCTTGCTAATCCCGGACACAGATACGCAGTATTTT	CASSLLIPDTDTQYF
TRBJ2-1	TRBV24-1	TRBD2	few	TGTGCCACCAGTGATACTAGCGGGACCTACAATGAGCAGTTCTTC	CATSDTSGTYNEQFF
TRBJ1-2	TRBV19	-	many	TGTGCCAGTAGTATAGATCCAGGCCTCAGCTATGGCTACACCTTC	CASSIDPGLSYGYTF
TRBJ1-2	TRBV14	-	-	TGTGCCAGCAGCCAAGGAATCGGGGAGGAACACTATGGCTACACCTTC	CASSQGIGEEHYGYTF
TRBJ2-6	TRBV7-9	-	-	TGTGCCAGCAGCTTAGCCGCCGGCCCGACGTCCAACGTCCTGACTTTC	CASSLAAGPTSNVLTF
TRBJ2-5	TRBV11-3	TRBD1	-	TGTGCCAGCAGCCCAGGGGGCCTGAAGGTGGAGACCCAGTACTTC	CASSPGGLKVETQYF
TRBJ1-6	TRBV7-3	-	few	TGTGCCAGCAGCTTAATCCTGGGTTCACCCCTCCACTTT	CASSLILGSPLHF
TRBJ1-5	TRBV28	-	-	TGTGCCAGCAGTCCTCTGGGGTCGAGCAATCAGCCCCAGCATTTT	CASSPLGSSNQPQHF
TRBJ2-4	TRBV24-1	TRBD2	-	TGTGCCACCAGTGACCCTAGCGGGAGCTCCAAAAACATTCAGTACTTC	CATSDPSGSSKNIQYF
TRBJ2-1	TRBV27	-	-	TGTGCCAGCAGTTCAACACCCACTAGCGAGCAGTTCTTC	CASSSTPTSEQFF
TRBJ2-1	TRBV7-9	-	few	TGTGCCAGCAGCTTACTGGCGGCTAGCAGTGAGCAGTTCTTC	CASSLLAASSEQFF
TRBJ2-7	TRBV7-2	TRBD1	many	TGTGCCAGCAGCCGGCGAGGACAGGGTAACGAGCAGTACTTC	CASSRRGQGNEQYF
TRBJ2-2	TRBV7-8	TRBD2	few	TGTGCCAGCAGCTTTATGGCGGGAGGGGTCGGGGAGCTGTTTTTT	CASSFMAGGVGELFF
TRBJ2-7	TRBV18	-	-	TGTGCCAGCTCACCACCTGGGACTCTCCAGTGGGAGCAGTACTTC	CASSPPGTLQWEQYF
TRBJ1-5	TRBV28	-	few	TGTGCCAGCAGCCTAACATCAACAGGTTATCAGCCCCAGCATTTT	CASSLTSTGYQPQHF
TRBJ2-1	TRBV10-2	-	few	TGCGCCAGCAGCTTCGGTAGGGTCTACAATGAGCAGTTCTTC	CASSFGRVYNEQFF
TRBJ2-7	TRBV29-1	-	-	TGCAGCGCCCGGGAGTCCTACGAGCAGTACTTC	CSARESYEQYF
TRBJ1-1	TRBV6-1	TRBD1	-	TGTGCCAGCAGCCGACTTCTAGTGAGACAGGGTGGCACTGAAGCTTTCTTT	CASSRLLVRQGGTEAFF
TRBJ1-4	TRBV6-6	TRBD1	few	TGTGCCAGCACCAACAGGGGTGGCGGGGAAAAACTGTTTTTT	CASTNRGGGEKLFF
TRBJ1-5	TRBV11-2	-	many	TGTGCCAGCAGCGTGGGGCCCGGGACTTACAATCAGCCCCAGCATTTT	CASSVGPGTYNQPQHF
TRBJ2-7	TRBV7-9	TRBD1	few	TGTGCCAGCAGGAACGCCGGGACAGAAAGCTCCTACGAGCAGTACTTC	CASRNAGTESSYEQYF
TRBJ1-3	TRBV28	-	many	TGTGCCAGCAGTTTAAGAGACAGCTCTGGAAACACCATATATTTT	CASSLRDSSGNTIYF
TRBJ2-1	TRBV15	-	few	TGTGCCACCAGCAGAGTGGGGTCTAGCGAGACCTACAATGAGCAGTTCTTC	CATSRVGSSETYNEQFF
TRBJ2-2	TRBV7-6	TRBD2	-	TGTGCCAGCAGCTTAGTGCGGATGGGGGGACTAACGAACACCGGGGAGCTGTTTTTT	CASSLVRMGGLTNTGELFF
TRBJ2-4	TRBV7-8	TRBD2	few	TGTGCCAGCAGCTTATCTACGGGGGGGATAGCCAAAAACATTCAGTACTTC	CASSLSTGGIAKNIQYF
TRBJ1-3	TRBV7-3	-	-	TGTGCCAGCAGCAGTGACATCTCTGGAAACACCATATATTTT	CASSSDISGNTIYF
TRBJ2-2	TRBV12-5	TRBD2	-	TGTGCTAGTCGAGCTAGCGGGAGCGCGAACACCGGGGAGCTGTTTTTT	CASRASGSANTGELFF
TRBJ2-2	TRBV6-2/TRBV6-3	TRBD2	few	TGTGCCAGCAGTTGGCGACTAGCGGGGCAGGCGAACACCGGGGAGCTGTTTTTT	CASSWRLAGQANTGELFF
TRBJ2-4	TRBV7-2	-	many	TGTGCCAGCAGTCTGGGGAGCTCTAAAAACATTCAGTACTTC	CASSLGSSKNIQYF
TRBJ2-1	TRBV7-3	-	many	TGTGCCAGCAGCTTAAATTATTACTCCTACAATGAGCAGTTCTTC	CASSLNYYSYNEQFF
TRBJ2-1	TRBV7-2	-	many	TGTGCCAGCAGCTCAAGTGAGGGAAACAATGAGCAGTTCTTC	CASSSSEGNNEQFF
TRBJ2-1	TRBV6-1	-	many	TGTGCCAGCAGTGTAGGAGGGGGCTCCTACAATGAGCAGTTCTTC	CASSVGGGSYNEQFF
TRBJ1-2	TRBV7-6	-	many	TGTGCCAGCAGCTTAGAAGTCCGCCAGAGTGGTGGCTACACCTTC	CASSLEVRQSGGYTF
TRBJ2-1	TRBV5-1	TRBD2	-	TGCGCCAGCAGCTTGGTCTCGGGAGGCCGCAATGAGCAGTTCTTC	CASSLVSGGRNEQFF
TRBJ2-1	TRBV7-2	TRBD2	few	TGTGCCAGCAGCTTCTCCCCGGGACTAGAGGTTGAGCAGTTCTTC	CASSFSPGLEVEQFF
TRBJ2-2	TRBV11-3	-	few	TGTGCCAGCAGCTCTACAGGGATGGCCGGGGAGCTGTTTTTT	CASSSTGMAGELFF
TRBJ2-1	TRBV7-3	TRBD1	few	TGTGCCAGCAGCCTACAGGGGGCAGTTAACAATGAGCAGTTCTTC	CASSLQGAVNNEQFF
TRBJ2-2	TRBV6-8	-	-	TGTGCCAGCAGTTTCACCACGGGAAGGGACACCGGGGAGCTGTTTTTT	CASSFTTGRDTGELFF
TRBJ2-6	TRBV28	-	-	TGTGCCAGCAGTTTAAAGACAACTCTGGGAGCCAACGTCCTGACTTTC	CASSLKTTLGANVLTF
TRBJ2-5	TRBV6-2/TRBV6-3	TRBD2	-	TGTGCCAGCAGTCCAGGACTAGCGCCCTACCAAGAGACCCAGTACTTC	CASSPGLAPYQETQYF
TRBJ2-3	TRBV19	-	-	TGTGCCAGTAGTATAGGTGAAATCACAGATACGCAGTATTTT	CASSIGEITDTQYF
TRBJ2-1	TRBV7-2	TRBD1	many	TGTGCCAGCAGCGCCAGGGGGATCGAGCAGTTCTTC	CASSARGIEQFF
TRBJ1-5	TRBV12-3/TRBV12-4	TRBD1	many	TGTGCCAGCAGTTGGGGGACAGGGGAACGTCAGCCCCAGCATTTT	CASSWGTGERQPQHF
TRBJ2-1	TRBV7-2	-	many	TGTGCCAGCAGCTTAACGCGGGGTAGTCTCAATGAGCAGTTCTTC	CASSLTRGSLNEQFF
TRBJ1-2	TRBV30	TRBD1	-	TGTGCCTGGAGTGACCCTAAATCATCCGGGACAGGGGATGGCTACACCTTC	CAWSDPKSSGTGDGYTF
TRBJ2-1	TRBV6-2/TRBV6-3	TRBD2	few	TGTGCCAGCAGTTACGCGGGCTGGGGGGAGGGATACAATGAGCAGTTCTTC	CASSYAGWGEGYNEQFF
TRBJ1-3	TRBV7-6	-	-	TGTGCCAGCGGGCCGAACCACCACGGACACACCATATATTTT	CASGPNHHGHTIYF
TRBJ1-5	TRBV20-1	-	few	TGCAGTGCTAGAGATGACATTAGCAATCAGCCCCAGCATTTT	CSARDDISNQPQHF
TRBJ2-5	TRBV20-1	TRBD2	few	TGCAGTGCTAGAGATCTTGGGACTATCCAAGAGACCCAGTACTTC	CSARDLGTIQETQYF
TRBJ1-1	TRBV7-6	-	many	TGTGCCAGCAGCCCCCTTGGGGGCGGGAGCACTGAAGCTTTCTTT	CASSPLGGGSTEAFF
TRBJ2-7	TRBV7-2	TRBD2	many	TGTGCCAGCAGCTTTGTCGGGACTAGCGGCTACGAGCAGTACTTC	CASSFVGTSGYEQYF
TRBJ2-1	TRBV6-2/TRBV6-3	TRBD2	-	TGTGCCAGCAGTAGAGCGGGAGGTACAGGGAATGAGCAGTTCTTC	CASSRAGGTGNEQFF